Following are 21 T cell receptor beta chains from one sample sequenced in a study of T cell responses to AZD1222 COVID-19 vaccine. Generated by immunoSEQ multiplex PCR, the TCRdb table keeps only in-frame clones and is missing some. The sample lists about 180,000 clones; approximately 92% were seen once. The material was peripheral blood, obtained 28 days after the second dose of the MenACWY control vaccine. The receptors derive from an adult who received the MenACWY meningococcal vaccine as a control.

J is TRBJ1-6 and V is TRBV4-1, with no clear D. Trimming pared 0 bases from V and 6 bases from J, leaving 9 bases between. The CDR3 contains 15 residues. Germline loops: CDR1 MGHRA, CDR2 YSYEKL. CDR3 loop: CASSQDYTINSPLHF. The DNA for the CDR3 is TGCGCCAGCAGCCAAGATTATACAATTAATTCACCCCTCCACTTT.

The J gene is TRBJ1-1, the V gene TRBV20-1; D uncertain. The germline V gene has CDR1 DFQATT and CDR2 SNEGSKA (reference sequence). With 8 bases removed from V and 11 bases from J, the gap between germline ends came to 12 bases. The length of the CDR3 is 9 residues. The CDR3 here is CSPEPLAFF. The CDR3 region has the DNA TGCAGTCCCGAACCCCTCGCTTTCTTT.

The rearrangement joins TRBV5-1 to TRBJ2-3; TRBD2 might be the D (6 bases). V was cut by 7 bases and J by 1 base, with 19 bases left in between. Germline CDR1 is SGHRS and CDR2 is YFSETQ. The CDR3 has 16 residues. CDR3 bases: TGCGCCAGCCGCGGAGGGGCAGCTGCGGGCACAGATACGCAGTATTTT. Translated, it gives CASRGGAAAGTDTQYF. The whole variable domain, remainder taken from reference TRBV5-1 and TRBJ2-3, is KAGVTQTPRYLIKTRGQQVTLSCSPISGHRSVSWYQQTPGQGLQFLFEYFSETQRNKGNFPGRFSGRQFSNSRSEMNVSTLELGDSALYLCASRGGAAAGTDTQYFGPGTRLTVL.

The gene calls are TRBV6-1 and TRBJ1-2; D gene uncertain. Trimming shortened V by 3 bases and J by 8 bases, and 19 bases separated the two germline ends. There are 15 residues in the CDR3. CDR1 and CDR2 (germline): MNHNS, SASEGT. CDR3 protein: CASSDAPQRVGGYTF. DNA of the CDR3: TGTGCCAGCAGTGACGCCCCACAGCGGGTTGGGGGCTACACCTTC.

The chain employs TRBV6-5 and TRBJ2-1; possibly TRBD1 or TRBD2 for D (6 bases each). Between the trimmed V and J ends, which lost 4 bases and 6 bases, there was a span of 19 bases. The CDR3 is made up of 16 amino acids. The germline gives CDR1 MNHEY, CDR2 SVGAGI. CDR3 protein: CASSSPRGAYSNEQFF. In DNA form, the CDR3 reads TGTGCCAGCAGTTCTCCGAGGGGGGCGTACTCCAATGAGCAGTTCTTC.

The genes are TRBV30 and TRBJ1-3; D is ambiguous. Trimming stripped 0 bases from V and 7 bases from J, with 7 bases between. The CDR3 sequence is 12 residues long. CDR1 and CDR2 from the germline V gene are GTSNPN and SVGIG (reference sequence). CDR3 residues: CAWSVISNTIYF. The CDR3 region has the DNA TGTGCCTGGAGTGTAATCAGCAACACCATATATTTT.

This chain joins TRBV5-1 and TRBJ1-4; 7 nucleotides align to TRBD1. The CDR3 runs 16 residues. CDR1 SGHRS and CDR2 YFSETQ come from the germline V gene. With 1 base clipped from V and 6 bases from J, the junction kept 9 bases outside the gene matches. CDR3 sequence: CASSLQPRGLDEKLFF. CDR3 DNA sequence: TGCGCCAGCAGCTTGCAGCCCAGGGGGTTGGATGAAAAACTGTTTTTT.

The genes are TRBV5-1 and TRBJ2-6; the D is unclear. V lost 3 bases, J lost 2 bases, and 9 bases lay in between. The CDR3 runs to 15 residues. Germline lookup yields CDR1 SGHRS and CDR2 YFSETQ. This CDR3 is CASSSLGAGANVLTF. The CDR3 DNA follows: TGCGCCAGCAGCTCGCTCGGTGCTGGGGCCAACGTCCTGACTTTC. Full variable domain (rest looked up from reference TRBV5-1 and TRBJ2-6): KAGVTQTPRYLIKTRGQQVTLSCSPISGHRSVSWYQQTPGQGLQFLFEYFSETQRNKGNFPGRFSGRQFSNSRSEMNVSTLELGDSALYLCASSSLGAGANVLTFGAGSRLTVL.

The chain uses TRBV28 and TRBJ1-5; maybe TRBD1 (5 bases). The germline V and J ends were trimmed by 6 bases and 2 bases, with 8 bases remaining between them. The CDR3 contains 13 residues. Germline V CDR1 and CDR2: MDHEN, SYDVKM. In DNA, the CDR3 is TGTGCCAGCAGGCGGGACCGCAATCAGCCCCAGCATTTT. It translates to CASRRDRNQPQHF.

The V call is TRBV3-1 (or the pseudogene TRBV3-2), the J call TRBJ2-1; D not certain. This CDR3 is 11 amino acids long. V shed 2 bases and J shed 7 bases, with 3 bases lying between them. Germline V CDR1 and CDR2: LGHDT, YNNKEL (reference sequence). The CDR3 here is CASSQWNEQFF. In DNA, the CDR3 is TGTGCCAGCAGCCAATGGAATGAGCAGTTCTTC.

V gene TRBV10-1 combines with J gene TRBJ1-3; 8 nucleotides agree with TRBD1. The junction had 9 bases not matched to a gene; V was cut back by 7 bases and J by 4 bases. Germline loops: CDR1 WNHNN, CDR2 SYGVQD (reference sequence). This CDR3 is built from 15 residues. The DNA of the CDR3 is TGCGCCAGCAATGGGAGACAGGGGTACGGAAACACCATATATTTT. Protein sequence: CASNGRQGYGNTIYF.

This chain joins TRBV6-2 or TRBV6-3 and TRBJ2-7; no reliable D call. The CDR3 extends over 14 amino acids. Germline V gene lookup returns CDR1 MNHEY and CDR2 SVGEGT. Trimming left V 7 bases short and J 6 bases short, with 19 bases between. The CDR3 loop is CASTPWTTPGEQYF. The CDR3 DNA reads as TGTGCCAGCACCCCGTGGACCACCCCTGGCGAGCAGTACTTC.

V gene TRBV18 combines with J gene TRBJ2-7; 9 bases match TRBD1. Germline V CDR1 and CDR2: KGHSH, LQKENI. After removal of 2 bases from V and 2 bases from J, the junction contained 4 bases not matched to a gene. The CDR3 contains 15 residues. The CDR3 region is CASSPGGTGPYEQYF. Here the CDR3 DNA reads TGTGCCAGCTCACCAGGAGGGACAGGGCCCTACGAGCAGTACTTC.

CDR3 protein: CASSPPERPNEKLFF. In nucleotides, the CDR3 is TGTGCCAGCTCACCACCGGAAAGACCCAATGAAAAACTGTTTTTT. The chain recombines TRBV18 with TRBJ1-4; D gene uncertain. In germline, CDR1 is KGHSH, CDR2 LQKENI. V lost 0 bases and J lost 5, with 10 bases in between. This CDR3 comprises 15 residues.

As DNA, the CDR3 is TGTGCCAGCAGCCCATCCGGGGTAACCGAAAAACTGTTTTTT. Translated: CASSPSGVTEKLFF. This rearrangement joins TRBV7-2 to TRBJ1-4, with D unresolved. The CDR3 length is 14 residues. Between the trimmed V and J ends, which lost 5 bases and 8 bases, there was a span of 15 bases. Per the germline V gene, CDR1 is SGHTA and CDR2 is FQGNSA.

The rearrangement links TRBV2 to TRBJ2-3; D gene ambiguous. Germline-derived CDR1 and CDR2 are SNHLY and FYNNEI. The CDR3 is 13 amino acids. The V end lost 7 bases, the J end lost 2 bases, and 10 bases lay between the germline ends. CDR3 protein: CASTRYYTDTQYF. The CDR3 coding sequence is TGTGCCAGCACCAGGTACTACACAGATACGCAGTATTTT.

The V call is TRBV18, the J call TRBJ1-2; D possibly corresponds to TRBD1 (6 bases). CDR3 size: 14 residues. Trimming cost V 4 bases and J 0 bases, with 9 bases left between them. Germline V gene lookup returns CDR1 KGHSH and CDR2 LQKENI. CDR3 sequence: CASSQGQSNYGYTF. DNA for the CDR3: TGTGCCAGCTCACAAGGACAGTCTAACTATGGCTACACCTTC. Full variable domain (outside the CDR3, taken from reference TRBV18 and TRBJ1-2): NAGVMQNPRHLVRRRGQEARLRCSPMKGHSHVYWYRQLPEEGLKFMVYLQKENIIDESGMPKERFSAEFPKEGPSILRIQQVVRGDSAAYFCASSQGQSNYGYTFGSGTRLTVV.

The chain couples TRBV28 to TRBJ2-7, with D tentatively TRBD1 (5 bases). Deletions cut 5 bases from V and 3 bases from J, with 17 bases between. This CDR3 contains 15 residues. Germline CDR1 and CDR2: MDHEN and SYDVKM. The CDR3 DNA follows: TGTGCCAGCAGTCCAGGGAAGGTGGGTAGCTACGAGCAGTACTTC. It specifies CASSPGKVGSYEQYF.

V usage is TRBV19 and J usage is TRBJ1-2; TRBD1 matches at 8 bases. Germline-derived CDR1 and CDR2 are LNHDA and SQIVND (reference sequence). The CDR3 is 13 amino acids. V lost 6 bases and J lost 5; bases outside the gene matches: 5. The CDR3 DNA sequence: TGTGCCAGTAGGGACAGGGCCAGATATGGCTACACCTTC. Its protein is CASRDRARYGYTF.

As for this clone: Within the sample, other DNA sequences also encode this same CDR3. The rearrangement links TRBV20-1 to TRBJ1-2, with no clear D. The CDR3 is 10 residues long. Germline values: CDR1 DFQATT, CDR2 SNEGSKA (reference sequence). V was cut by 5 bases and J by 4 bases, with 5 bases left in between. The CDR3 region is CSARSYGYTF. The CDR3 DNA sequence: TGCAGTGCTCGCAGCTATGGCTACACCTTC.

The chain employs TRBV5-6 and TRBJ1-1; the match to TRBD1 covers 7 bases. The trim removed 3 bases at V and 1 base at J, leaving 3 bases unmatched. This CDR3 is 14 amino acids long. The germline gives CDR1 SGHDT, CDR2 YYEEEE. The CDR3 region has the DNA TGTGCCAGCAGCTGGCGGGACAGGAACACTGAAGCTTTCTTT. This codes for CASSWRDRNTEAFF.